These 7 T cell receptor beta chains came from one sample sequenced in a study of blood T cells in healthy people across ages. Combining a sample-barcoded 5' primer with a J-beta primer mix, a second PCR ran for about 6 to 11 cycles. TCRdb reprocessed the 5' RACE reads with MiXCR, giving one entry per CDR3 protein. The table lists 800,000 to 1,300,000 distinct CDR3 sequences, approximately 25% of them singletons. This sample was also put to use in a study of T cells of mothers and their children.

The material sequenced was blood. The receptors derive from a girl aged 2-15 years in good health.

In its sample, this clonotype was seen a few times. The chain links TRBV29-1 to TRBJ2-1; the D gene is possibly TRBD1 (6 bases). Per germline, CDR1 SQVTM and CDR2 ANQGSEA. The V and J ends lost 8 bases and 7 bases respectively, with 18 bases between them. The CDR3 totals 13 residues. Written as DNA, the CDR3 is TGCAGCATCAGGGGTAACGGGATAAATGAGCAGTTCTTC. This sequence encodes CSIRGNGINEQFF.

This clonotype appeared a few times. The rearrangement uses TRBV7-3 and TRBJ2-1, with TRBD2 matching 8 bases. Germline V CDR1 and CDR2: SGHTA, FQGTGA. This CDR3 has 13 amino acids. The V and J ends lost 4 bases and 8 bases, in that order; junction bases with no gene match: 4. For the CDR3, the DNA is TGTGCCAGCAGCTCCCGGACTAGCTATGAGCAGTTCTTC. Its translation: CASSSRTSYEQFF.

This rearrangement joins TRBV11-2 to TRBJ2-5; TRBD2 is a possible D gene (5 bases). The CDR3 covers 13 residues. Germline V gene data show CDR1 as SGHAT and CDR2 as FQNNGV. Deletions cut 7 bases from V and 4 bases from J, with 13 bases between. The CDR3 protein is CASTPVRGETQYF. In DNA form, the CDR3 reads TGTGCCAGCACCCCTGTTCGGGGAGAGACCCAGTACTTC.

This chain connects TRBV28 to TRBJ1-2, with 8 bases identical to TRBD1. The V segment lost 6 bases and the J segment 9 bases; nucleotides outside the gene matches: 6. Germline V lookup: CDR1 MDHEN, CDR2 SYDVKM. The CDR3 is 12 amino acids. Written as DNA, the CDR3 is TGTGCCAGCAGCCCAGCAGGGGGCAGCTACACCTTC. The encoded protein is CASSPAGGSYTF.

This sequence joins TRBV4-1 and TRBJ1-2; D is uncertain. The germline V gene encodes CDR1 MGHRA and CDR2 YSYEKL. Trimming stripped 1 base from V and 8 bases from J, with 17 bases between. The CDR3 spans 15 residues. As DNA, the CDR3 is TGCGCCAGCAGCCAAGCCGGGCAGCCTGTGGGAGGCTACACCTTC. Translating it yields CASSQAGQPVGGYTF.

The chain employs TRBV4-1 and TRBJ1-5, with TRBD1 as a possible D gene (5 bases). The germline gives CDR1 MGHRA, CDR2 YSYEKL. The CDR3 has 16 residues. Trimming removed 0 bases from V and 11 bases from J, with 20 bases in between. CDR3 loop: CASSQDHETGETAQHF. Written as DNA, the CDR3 is TGCGCCAGCAGCCAAGACCATGAGACGGGGGAGACGGCCCAGCATTTT.

The V and J genes are TRBV20-1 and TRBJ2-5; tentative D call: TRBD1 (5 bases). Trimming took 2 bases from V and 6 from J, leaving 7 bases between them. Per the germline V gene, CDR1 is DFQATT and CDR2 is SNEGSKA (reference sequence). There are 11 residues in the CDR3. This CDR3 is CSARQGKTQYF. CDR3 DNA: TGCAGTGCTAGACAGGGAAAGACCCAGTACTTC.